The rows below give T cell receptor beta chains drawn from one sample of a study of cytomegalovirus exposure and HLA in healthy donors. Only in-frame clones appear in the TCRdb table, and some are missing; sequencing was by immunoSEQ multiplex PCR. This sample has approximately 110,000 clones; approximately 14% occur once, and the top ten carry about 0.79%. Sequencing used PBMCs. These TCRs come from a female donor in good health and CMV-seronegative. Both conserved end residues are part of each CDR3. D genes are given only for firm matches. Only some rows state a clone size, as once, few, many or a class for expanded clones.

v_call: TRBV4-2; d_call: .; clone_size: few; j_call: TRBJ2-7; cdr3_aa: CASSQAYEQYF; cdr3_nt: TGTGCCAGCAGCCAAGCTTACGAGCAGTACTTC
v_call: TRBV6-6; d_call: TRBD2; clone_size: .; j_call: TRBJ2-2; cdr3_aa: CASSYGTSAGELFF; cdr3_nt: TGTGCCAGCAGTTACGGGACTAGCGCCGGGGAGCTGTTTTTT
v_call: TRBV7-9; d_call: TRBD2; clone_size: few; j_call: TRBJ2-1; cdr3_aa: CASSLGSGNQNEQFF; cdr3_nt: TGTGCCAGCAGCTTAGGTAGCGGGAATCAAAATGAGCAGTTCTTC
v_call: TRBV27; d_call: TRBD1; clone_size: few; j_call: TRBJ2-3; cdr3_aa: CASRSLPGQGGTDTQYF; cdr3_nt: TGTGCCAGCAGATCATTACCGGGACAGGGAGGCACAGATACGCAGTATTTT
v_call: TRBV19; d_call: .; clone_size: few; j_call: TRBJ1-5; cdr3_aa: CASSRQVYSNQPQHF; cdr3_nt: TGTGCCAGTAGTAGACAGGTTTATAGCAATCAGCCCCAGCATTTT
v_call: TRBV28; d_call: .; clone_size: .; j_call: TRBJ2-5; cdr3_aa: CASSFGADQETQYF; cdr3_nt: TGTGCCAGCAGTTTTGGGGCGGACCAAGAGACCCAGTACTTC
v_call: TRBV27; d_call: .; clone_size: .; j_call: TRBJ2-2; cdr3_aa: CASSPAGAGTGELFF; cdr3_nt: TGTGCCAGCAGTCCCGCGGGGGCGGGCACCGGGGAGCTGTTTTTT
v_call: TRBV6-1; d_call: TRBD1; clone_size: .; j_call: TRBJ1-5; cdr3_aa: CASSEGAGGQPQHF; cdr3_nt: TGTGCCAGCAGTGAAGGGGCAGGGGGACAGCCCCAGCATTTT
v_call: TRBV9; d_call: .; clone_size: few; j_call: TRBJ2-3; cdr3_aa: CASSVHVIDYTDTQYF; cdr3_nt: TGTGCCAGCAGCGTCCATGTTATAGATTACACAGATACGCAGTATTTT
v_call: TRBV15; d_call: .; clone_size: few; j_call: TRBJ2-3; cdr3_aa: CATGGAGTDTQYF; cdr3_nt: TGTGCCACCGGTGGCGCGGGTACAGATACGCAGTATTTT
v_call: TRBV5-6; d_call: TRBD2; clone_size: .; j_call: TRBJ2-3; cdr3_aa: CASSSLRGGRAADTQYF; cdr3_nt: TGTGCCAGCAGCTCACTACGCGGCGGGAGGGCAGCAGATACGCAGTATTTT
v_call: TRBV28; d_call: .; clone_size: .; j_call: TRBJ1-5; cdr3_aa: CASSTPAADRDQPQHF; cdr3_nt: TGTGCCAGCAGTACCCCCGCTGCAGACCGGGATCAGCCCCAGCATTTT
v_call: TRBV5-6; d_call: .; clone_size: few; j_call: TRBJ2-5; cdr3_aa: CASSLRGLQETQYF; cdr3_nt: TGTGCCAGCAGCTTGCGAGGACTTCAAGAGACCCAGTACTTC
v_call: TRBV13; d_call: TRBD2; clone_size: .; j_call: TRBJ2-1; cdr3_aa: CASSLGTSGRGEQFF; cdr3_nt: TGTGCCAGCAGCTTAGGGACTAGCGGGAGAGGTGAGCAGTTCTTC